The 21 T cell receptor beta chains below all came from one sample that was sequenced in a study of blood T cells in healthy people across ages. With a J-beta primer mix and a sample-barcoded 5' primer, a second PCR ran roughly 6 to 11 cycles. TCRdb re-called the 5' RACE reads through MiXCR, storing one row per CDR3 protein. The data hold around 2 million distinct CDR3 sequences, with about two fifths observed a single time. The sample consisted of blood. These receptors were obtained from a human donor in good health.

The chain combines TRBV7-2 with TRBJ2-1, with D possibly TRBD1 on 5 matching bases. The CDR3 extends over 14 amino acids. The germline V gene encodes CDR1 SGHTA and CDR2 FQGNSA. Trimming removed 2 bases at V and 6 bases at J, with 11 bases between. In DNA, the CDR3 is TGTGCCAGCAGCTTATCATCCAGGGTCAATGAGCAGTTCTTC. Translating gives CASSLSSRVNEQFF.

The chain couples TRBV6-2 or TRBV6-3 to TRBJ2-7, with D tentatively TRBD1 (7 bases). Germline V lookup: CDR1 MNHEY, CDR2 SVGEGT. This CDR3 comprises 16 residues. Trimming shortened V by 5 bases and J by 5 bases, and 22 bases separated the two germline ends. For the CDR3, the DNA is TGTGCCAGCAGTGGATCCGGGGGACAGCGTCCGCACGAGCAGTACTTC. Encoded protein: CASSGSGGQRPHEQYF.

This chain joins TRBV5-1 and TRBJ2-2, with D perhaps TRBD2 (5 bases). V was cut by 4 bases and J by 2 bases, with 15 bases left in between. CDR3 length: 16 residues. The V gene's germline CDR1 is SGHRS and CDR2 YFSETQ. The CDR3 region has the DNA TGCGCCAGCAGCCCCTTGGCTAGGACTAACACCGGGGAGCTGTTTTTT. Translation gives CASSPLARTNTGELFF.

The chain carries TRBV29-1 and TRBJ2-3; weak D call: TRBD1 (5 bases). V dropped 0 bases and J dropped 10 bases, with 14 bases sitting between them. The CDR3 is 13 residues long. Germline V lookup: CDR1 SQVTM, CDR2 ANQGSEA. CDR3 in DNA: TGCAGCGTTGAAGATCAATCGTCCAGGGCGCAGTATTTT. Protein: CSVEDQSSRAQYF.

This clonotype was recorded once. The gene calls are TRBV15 and TRBJ1-5, with D perhaps TRBD1 (5 bases). The CDR3 extends over 15 amino acids. V gave up 8 bases and J gave up 7 bases, with 21 bases separating them. CDR1 is LNHNV, CDR2 YYDKDF, per germline (reference sequence). The CDR3 loop reads CATHNRGNLNQPQHF. In DNA, the CDR3 is TGTGCCACCCACAACCGGGGCAACCTAAACCAGCCCCAGCATTTT. Full variable domain (outside the CDR3, taken from reference TRBV15 and TRBJ1-5): DAMVIQNPRYQVTQFGKPVTLSCSQTLNHNVMYWYQQKSSQAPKLLFHYYDKDFNNEADTPDNFQSRRPNTSFCFLDIRSPGLGDTAMYLCATHNRGNLNQPQHFGDGTRLSIL.

This clonotype was detected a few times. The CDR3 DNA follows: TGCGCCAGCAGCCGTTTTTACGGACAGGGTAACTATGGCTACACCTTC. Translation: CASSRFYGQGNYGYTF. The V call is TRBV4-3, the J call TRBJ1-2, with 8 bases that match TRBD1. Germline lookup yields CDR1 LGHNA and CDR2 YSLEER. V lost 4 bases, J lost 1 base, and 8 bases stayed unmatched. The length of the CDR3 is 16 residues.

This chain connects TRBV5-1 to TRBJ2-7, with D unclear. CDR1 and CDR2 from the germline V gene are SGHRS and YFSETQ. Between the trimmed V and J ends, which lost 5 bases and 1 base, there was a span of 10 bases. This CDR3 is 13 amino acids long. The CDR3 region is CASRNLGSYEQYF. DNA for the CDR3: TGCGCCAGCAGGAATCTGGGTTCCTACGAGCAGTACTTC.

With regard to this clonotype: A read error may produce the germline difference seen at one junction end. V usage is TRBV7-2 and J usage is TRBJ2-5, with TRBD1 as a possible D gene (6 bases). The CDR3 has 14 amino acids. CDR1 and CDR2 (germline): SGHTA, FQGNSA. The CDR3: CASSSDRSLETLYF. In DNA, the CDR3 is TGTGCCAGCAGCTCCGACAGGTCCCTGGAGACCCTGTACTTC.

The chain carries TRBV12-3 or TRBV12-4 and TRBJ2-1, with no clear D. Deletions cut 3 bases from V and 6 bases from J, with 18 bases between. This CDR3 contains 16 residues. CDR3 region: CASSFYTLESGNEQFF. CDR3 DNA: TGTGCCAGCAGTTTTTATACTTTAGAATCGGGCAATGAGCAGTTCTTC.

The rearrangement links TRBV6-5 to TRBJ2-3; 12 bases fit TRBD1. The CDR3 sequence is 15 residues long. From germline, CDR1 is MNHEY and CDR2 SVGAGI. V shed 10 bases and J 6 bases; nucleotides not matched to a gene: 11. In DNA, the CDR3 is TGTGCCACTCGGGGGACAGGGGGCCGTTACGATACGCAGTATTTT. Protein sequence: CATRGTGGRYDTQYF.

This clonotype was counted a few times. The CDR3 sequence is CASSLASGGVGTQYF. CDR3 nucleotide sequence: TGTGCCAGCAGCTTAGCTAGCGGGGGGGTTGGGACCCAGTACTTC. This chain links TRBV7-2 with TRBJ2-5, with 11 positions matching TRBD2. The ends lost 0 bases at V and 7 bases at J; junction bases unmatched: 4. Germline values: CDR1 SGHTA, CDR2 FQGNSA. The length of the CDR3 is 15 residues.

V and J are TRBV2 and TRBJ1-2, with D possibly TRBD1 on 5 matching bases. The CDR3 extends over 12 amino acids. V lost 4 bases and J 9 bases, leaving 12 bases between the germline ends. Germline lookup yields CDR1 SNHLY and CDR2 FYNNEI. As DNA, the CDR3 is TGTGCCAGCAGTGGGGGACCGGTAAGCTACACCTTC. This codes for CASSGGPVSYTF.

The V and J genes are TRBV7-2 and TRBJ2-7; no clear D. Germline assignment: CDR1 SGHTA and CDR2 FQGNSA. With 1 base removed from V and 3 bases from J, the gap between germline ends came to 16 bases. The CDR3 is 16 amino acids. The chain's CDR3 is CASSLDLYGPFYEQYF. For the CDR3, the DNA is TGTGCCAGCAGCTTAGATTTATATGGGCCGTTCTACGAGCAGTACTTC.

The chain joins TRBV7-2 to TRBJ1-1; possibly TRBD1 for D (5 bases). Per germline, CDR1 SGHTA and CDR2 FQGNSA. The V gene lost 6 bases and the J gene lost 10 bases, with 21 bases spanning the gap. The CDR3 runs to 14 residues. The CDR3 loop reads CASRADSGSLGAFF. CDR3 DNA sequence: TGTGCCAGCAGAGCAGACAGTGGCTCCCTTGGAGCTTTCTTT.

The gene calls are TRBV5-1 and TRBJ1-3, with D perhaps matching TRBD1 (5 bases). In germline, CDR1 is SGHRS, CDR2 YFSETQ. The CDR3 loop spans 16 amino acids. V lost 0 bases, J lost 2 bases, and 12 bases lay in between. CDR3 in amino acids: CASSLGQNPPGNTIYF. The CDR3 coding sequence is TGCGCCAGCAGCTTGGGACAGAACCCCCCTGGAAACACCATATATTTT.

The genes are TRBV5-6 and TRBJ2-3; 10 bases match TRBD2. The V gene's germline CDR1 is SGHDT and CDR2 YYEEEE. CDR3 length equals 17 residues. Trimming removed 2 bases from V and 1 base from J; junction bases left unmatched: 7. CDR3 sequence reads: CASSFGLAGAGTDTQYF. The CDR3 nucleotides read TGTGCCAGCAGCTTCGGGCTAGCGGGGGCCGGCACAGATACGCAGTATTTT. Variable domain in full (rest from reference TRBV5-6 and TRBJ2-3): DAGVTQSPTHLIKTRGQQVTLRCSPKSGHDTVSWYQQALGQGPQFIFQYYEEEERQRGNFPDRFSGHQFPNYSSELNVNALLLGDSALYLCASSFGLAGAGTDTQYFGPGTRLTVL.

Concerning this clonotype: Germline is not matched at one junction end, which may reflect a read error. V usage is TRBV7-9 and J usage is TRBJ2-1; 10 bases agree with TRBD1. Germline CDR1 SEHNR, CDR2 FQNEAQ (reference sequence). There are 14 residues in the CDR3. The CDR3 reads CASSFWDRGNERFF. CDR3 coding DNA: TGTGCCAGCAGCTTCTGGGACAGGGGTAATGAGCGGTTCTTC.

In this sample, this clonotype turned up a few times. J is TRBJ2-7 and V is TRBV15, with 9 nucleotides matching TRBD1. V lost 3 bases and J lost 4; bases outside the gene matches: 7. Germline V CDR1 and CDR2: LNHNV, YYDKDF (reference sequence). This CDR3 has 15 amino acids. The CDR3 is CATSSDRGILYEQYF. The CDR3 coding sequence is TGTGCCACCAGCAGTGACAGGGGGATTCTATACGAGCAGTACTTC.

The chain carries TRBV11-3 and TRBJ2-1; 7 nucleotides line up with TRBD1. Trimming took 5 bases from V and 3 from J; bases not matched to a gene: 10. Germline CDR1 is SGHNT and CDR2 is YENEEA. This CDR3 is 16 amino acids long. CDR3: CASSPSGTEYYNEQFF. The CDR3 coding sequence is TGTGCCAGCAGCCCGTCCGGGACAGAATACTACAATGAGCAGTTCTTC.

This clonotype was counted between two and nine times. The CDR3 sequence: CASSLAGDRGFRGEQYF. The DNA of the CDR3 is TGTGCCAGCAGCTTGGCCGGGGACAGGGGCTTCCGGGGCGAGCAGTACTTC. The chain joins TRBV5-6 to TRBJ2-7; 10 bases line up with TRBD1. Germline V gene data show CDR1 as SGHDT and CDR2 as YYEEEE. There are 17 residues in the CDR3. V was pared by 0 bases and J by 6 bases, with 12 bases of the junction left unmatched.

This chain joins TRBV7-9 and TRBJ2-5, with 11 nucleotides matching TRBD2. Trimming removed 5 bases from V and 5 bases from J; junction bases left unmatched: 10. This CDR3 comprises 16 residues. From germline, CDR1 is SEHNR and CDR2 FQNEAQ (reference sequence). CDR3 loop: CASSPAGTSGWETQYF. The CDR3 DNA reads TGTGCCAGCAGCCCCGCCGGGACTAGCGGCTGGGAGACCCAGTACTTC.